The clone carrying this T cell receptor (beta chain) was counted many times. Germline values: CDR1 LNHDA, CDR2 SQIVND (reference sequence). The V and J ends lost 6 bases and 2 bases respectively, with 14 bases between them. The CDR3 runs to 15 residues. This sample is drawn from a study of early T cells in non-severe SARS-CoV-2 infection. Overall study context: With bulk RNA from unsorted whole blood as input, sequencing yielded unpaired chains.

Separate cDNA molecules each had unique molecular identifiers attached to them. TCRdb reprocessed the 5' RACE reads via MiXCR and lists one record per CDR3 protein. This table has around 62,000 distinct CDR3 sequences, around 4.7% appearing once. Sequenced sample: whole blood. The sequence was collected from an adult who was a healthcare worker with PCR-confirmed SARS-CoV-2 infection or an uninfected control (not recorded which). This chain links TRBV19 with TRBJ1-5; no firm D call. CDR3 protein: CASSPMARGNQPQHF. The CDR3 nucleotides are TGTGCCAGTAGCCCAATGGCGCGGGGCAATCAGCCCCAGCATTTT.